This T cell receptor beta chain was sequenced for a study of shared clonotypes between healthy human individuals. The sample holds one count of this clone. This CDR3 region has 12 residues. Between the trimmed V and J ends, which lost 0 bases and 6 bases, there was a span of 4 bases. Germline V CDR1 and CDR2: LNHDA, SQIVND (reference sequence). Repertoires were generated with immunoSEQ multiplex PCR, while TCRdb's copy carries only in-frame clones and drops some. The sample yields about 600,000 clones, about 97% seen once. The receptor was derived from a woman aged 30 to 39 in good health. The chain combines TRBV19 with TRBJ2-3, with unresolved D. Sequencing was performed on naive CD4+ T cells sorted from blood. Subset here: CD45RA+ positively selected. CDR3 in DNA: TGTGCCAGTAGTATAGACTACGATACGCAGTATTTT. Protein product: CASSIDYDTQYF.